This entry lists 25 T cell receptor beta chains sequenced from one sample in a study of a mutant IDH1 vaccine in newly diagnosed glioma. The sample's time point: week 35, safety follow-up. Vaccine doses each comprised 300 ug of mutant IDH1 20-mer peptide, with topical imiquimod. Only in-frame clones appear in the TCRdb table, and some are missing; sequencing was by immunoSEQ multiplex PCR. The sample consists of 58,000 or so clones, 86% of them appearing once. These receptors' targets are unknown. The input for sequencing was PBMCs, taken from a glioma patient whose treatment included an IDH1 peptide vaccine. Every receptor here comes from a man aged 35 to 55 with glioma.

This chain uses TRBV9 with TRBJ2-6; tentatively, D is TRBD2 (5 bases). This CDR3 is built from 15 residues. With 4 bases removed from V and 4 bases from J, the gap between germline ends came to 12 bases. Germline values: CDR1 SGDLS, CDR2 YYNGEE. The CDR3, as DNA: TGTGCCAGCAGCCTTGGGAGCTCCGGGGCCAACGTCCTGACTTTC. Amino acids: CASSLGSSGANVLTF.

V usage is TRBV6-1 and J usage is TRBJ2-2, with 7 bases lining up with TRBD1. Germline CDR1 reads MNHNS; CDR2 reads SASEGT. This CDR3 has 13 residues. V lost 6 bases, J lost 7 bases, and 5 bases stayed unmatched. CDR3 bases: TGTGCCAGCAGCCAAGACAGGGACGGGGAGCTGTTTTTT. This translates into CASSQDRDGELFF.

V gene TRBV27 combines with J gene TRBJ2-5; the match to TRBD2 covers 7 bases. J was trimmed by 5 bases and V by 5 bases; bases with no gene match: 5. Germline lookup yields CDR1 MNHEY and CDR2 SMNVEV (reference sequence). The CDR3 covers 13 residues. The CDR3 loop reads CASSPLGRETQYF. The CDR3 bases are TGTGCCAGCAGTCCACTCGGGAGGGAGACCCAGTACTTC.

The rearrangement joins TRBV7-7 to TRBJ2-5; D is perhaps TRBD2 (6 bases). From germline, CDR1 is SSHAT and CDR2 FNYEAQ (reference sequence). This CDR3 contains 14 residues. The V end lost 5 bases, the J end lost 6 bases, and 16 bases lay between the germline ends. CDR3 DNA: TGTGCCAGCAGCAGCCCCGGGGGTTTCAAGACCCAGTACTTC. It codes for CASSSPGGFKTQYF.

V gene TRBV9 combines with J gene TRBJ2-7, with TRBD2 matching 11 bases. There are 14 residues in the CDR3. Germline-derived CDR1 and CDR2 are SGDLS and YYNGEE. Trimming cost V 2 bases and J 9 bases; bases outside gene matches: 7. The CDR3 loop is CASSVSGRAGRQYF. Written as DNA, the CDR3 is TGTGCCAGCAGCGTTAGCGGGAGGGCCGGGCGGCAGTACTTC. Full variable domain (outside the CDR3, taken from reference TRBV9 and TRBJ2-7): DSGVTQTPKHLITATGQRVTLRCSPRSGDLSVYWYQQSLDQGLQFLIQYYNGEERAKGNILERFSAQQFPDLHSELNLSSLELGDSALYFCASSVSGRAGRQYFGPGTRLTVT.

This rearrangement joins TRBV7-2 to TRBJ1-2; D not certain. The germline V and J ends were trimmed by 5 bases and 0 bases, with 10 bases remaining between them. The CDR3 is 14 residues long. Germline V lookup: CDR1 SGHTA, CDR2 FQGNSA. The CDR3 DNA sequence: TGTGCCAGCAGCCCCCTAATGACTAACTATGGCTACACCTTC. Amino acid sequence: CASSPLMTNYGYTF.

The chain couples TRBV5-1 to TRBJ1-2, with D maybe TRBD1 (6 bases). The CDR3 sequence is 15 residues long. CDR1 and CDR2 (germline): SGHRS, YFSETQ. V dropped 0 bases and J dropped 7 bases, with 16 bases sitting between them. The CDR3 coding sequence is TGCGCCAGCAGCTTGGCCTTCCAGGGGCAGAGTGGCTACACCTTC. Amino acid sequence: CASSLAFQGQSGYTF.

The chain recombines TRBV28 with TRBJ2-5; D gene unclear. The V gene's germline CDR1 is MDHEN and CDR2 SYDVKM. The CDR3 runs 14 residues. V was cut by 6 bases and J by 4 bases, with 15 bases left in between. CDR3 sequence reads: CASSVLPGGETQYF. In DNA, the CDR3 is TGTGCCAGCAGCGTCTTGCCGGGTGGAGAGACCCAGTACTTC. Variable domain in full (rest from reference TRBV28 and TRBJ2-5): DVKVTQSSRYLVKRTGEKVFLECVQDMDHENMFWYRQDPGLGLRLIYFSYDVKMKEKGDIPEGYSVSREKKERFSLILESASTNQTSMYLCASSVLPGGETQYFGPGTRLLVL.

The J gene is TRBJ1-2, the V gene TRBV6-4, with TRBD1 identical over 11 bases. V shed 3 bases, J shed 8 bases, and the junction held 5 bases outside the gene matches. CDR3 length: 14 amino acids. Germline V gene sequence: CDR1 MRHNA, CDR2 SNTAGT. CDR3 sequence: CASSERTGGVGYTF. DNA of the CDR3: TGTGCCAGCAGTGAAAGGACAGGGGGCGTCGGCTACACCTTC.

The rearrangement links TRBV28 to TRBJ2-7, with D tentatively TRBD2 (6 bases). The germline gives CDR1 MDHEN, CDR2 SYDVKM. The germline V and J ends were trimmed by 3 bases and 3 bases, with 9 bases remaining between them. The CDR3 is 13 residues long. This CDR3 is CASSFWGVYEQYF. The CDR3 coding sequence is TGTGCCAGCAGTTTTTGGGGGGTCTACGAGCAGTACTTC.

The chain joins TRBV11-2 to TRBJ2-7; 10 positions agree with TRBD2. This CDR3 comprises 15 residues. J gave up 6 bases and V 4 bases, and 9 bases lay outside the gene matches. Germline CDR1 and CDR2: SGHAT and FQNNGV. CDR3 region: CASSSVTSGRAEQYF. CDR3 nucleotides: TGTGCCAGCAGCTCCGTGACTAGCGGGCGGGCCGAGCAGTACTTC.

The chain is built from TRBV19 and TRBJ2-2, with D possibly TRBD1 on 6 matching bases. Trimming removed 10 bases from V and 4 bases from J, with 13 bases in between. Per germline, CDR1 LNHDA and CDR2 SQIVND (reference sequence). This CDR3 contains 13 residues. The CDR3 DNA reads as TGTGCCACCATGGACAGAACCACCGGGGAGCTGTTTTTT. Translated: CATMDRTTGELFF.

The rearrangement links TRBV2 to TRBJ2-7; 9 bases agree with TRBD2. V was clipped by 6 bases and J by 7 bases; unmatched bases: 10. CDR3 length equals 14 residues. Germline lookup yields CDR1 SNHLY and CDR2 FYNNEI. DNA of the CDR3: TGTGCCAGCAGGGTCGTAGCGGGAGTTGGGGAGCAGTACTTC. Encoded protein: CASRVVAGVGEQYF.

V gene TRBV18 combines with J gene TRBJ1-4; 12 bases line up with TRBD1. The germline V gene encodes CDR1 KGHSH and CDR2 LQKENI. The CDR3 sequence is 15 residues long. V lost 4 bases to trimming and J lost 7 bases; unmatched junction nucleotides: 4. The CDR3 region has the DNA TGTGCCAGCTCACGAGGGACAGGGGGCACTGAAAAACTGTTTTTT. This encodes CASSRGTGGTEKLFF. Supplemented by reference TRBV18 and TRBJ1-4, the full variable domain reads NAGVMQNPRHLVRRRGQEARLRCSPMKGHSHVYWYRQLPEEGLKFMVYLQKENIIDESGMPKERFSAEFPKEGPSILRIQQVVRGDSAAYFCASSRGTGGTEKLFFGSGTQLSVL.

There are a few counts of this clone. The CDR3 does not end in the conserved phenylalanine or tryptophan, so this is likely a read error. Because the CDR3's place on the DNA is in doubt, the DNA is left out and the CDR3 is given as listed by TCRdb. The rearrangement links TRBV6-4 to TRBJ1-4; the table's D call, TRBD1, has no DNA check behind it. The CDR3 is 10 amino acids in total, end residues counted. Germline values: CDR1 MRHNA, CDR2 SNTAGT. The CDR3 sequence is CASQGQGTED.

The chain combines TRBV6-6 with TRBJ1-1, with no clear D. V lost 0 bases, J lost 11 bases, and 16 bases lay in between. CDR3 length equals 14 residues. CDR1 and CDR2 from the germline V gene are MNHNY and SVGAGI (reference sequence). CDR3 sequence reads: CASSYSEGAPLAFF. The CDR3 DNA reads TGTGCCAGCAGTTACTCTGAGGGCGCGCCGCTTGCTTTCTTT.

The V call is TRBV7-2, the J call TRBJ1-2; D not resolved. V dropped 6 bases and J dropped 8 bases, with 13 bases sitting between them. This CDR3 is 12 amino acids long. CDR1 and CDR2 from the germline V gene are SGHTA and FQGNSA. The DNA of the CDR3 is TGTGCCAGCAGACCAGATCGGAGGGGCTACACCTTC. It is translated as CASRPDRRGYTF.

The chain employs TRBV7-8 and TRBJ1-3; D possibly corresponds to TRBD1 (5 bases). The ends were cut back, 5 bases at V and 1 base at J, with 9 bases in the middle. CDR3 length: 14 residues. The germline gives CDR1 SGHVS, CDR2 FQNEAQ. The CDR3 region has the DNA TGTGCCAGCAGCCCCCGACAGTCTGGAAACACCATATATTTT. This gives the protein CASSPRQSGNTIYF.

CDR3 nucleotide sequence: TGCGCCAGCAGCTTGGTGGCGGGCCCGAACACCGGGGAGCTGTTTTTT. Amino acids: CASSLVAGPNTGELFF. The chain links TRBV5-1 to TRBJ2-2; D may be TRBD2 (5 bases). This CDR3 has 16 amino acids. V lost 0 bases to trimming and J lost 0 bases, with 9 bases between them. The germline V gene has CDR1 SGHRS and CDR2 YFSETQ. Filled out from reference TRBV5-1 and TRBJ2-2, the complete variable domain reads KAGVTQTPRYLIKTRGQQVTLSCSPISGHRSVSWYQQTPGQGLQFLFEYFSETQRNKGNFPGRFSGRQFSNSRSEMNVSTLELGDSALYLCASSLVAGPNTGELFFGEGSRLTVL.

Here the CDR3 DNA reads TGCGCCAGCACCTCCATGCCGGGACAGGGGGCAGAAGCTTTCTTT. Amino acids: CASTSMPGQGAEAFF. The chain carries TRBV5-1 and TRBJ1-1, with TRBD1 matching over 12 bases. Germline loops: CDR1 SGHRS, CDR2 YFSETQ. The J segment lost 8 bases and the V segment lost 6 bases, leaving 11 bases of the junction unmatched. The length of the CDR3 is 15 residues.

This chain uses TRBV5-6 with TRBJ2-7; D call uncertain. From germline, CDR1 is SGHDT and CDR2 YYEEEE. The CDR3 runs 15 residues. Trimming took off 0 bases at V and 2 bases at J, with 12 bases between the two ends. CDR3 DNA sequence: TGTGCCAGCAGCTTGGGAGTCGACGGCGCCTACGAGCAGTACTTC. Translating gives CASSLGVDGAYEQYF.

The rearrangement joins TRBV2 to TRBJ2-7; D gene uncertain. CDR3 length: 14 amino acids. V was shortened by 2 bases and J by 3 bases, with 11 bases between the two germline ends. The germline V gene encodes CDR1 SNHLY and CDR2 FYNNEI. The CDR3 is CASSEKRLVYEQYF. DNA of the CDR3: TGTGCCAGCAGTGAAAAGCGTTTGGTCTACGAGCAGTACTTC.

This sequence joins TRBV29-1 and TRBJ1-3; no clear D gene. The ends were cut back, 0 bases at V and 7 bases at J, with 10 bases in the middle. This CDR3 comprises 13 residues. Germline loops: CDR1 SQVTM, CDR2 ANQGSEA. The DNA of the CDR3 is TGCAGCGTTGAAGATCTCGCGGTGAACACCATATATTTT. Translating gives CSVEDLAVNTIYF.

The chain is built from TRBV6-5 and TRBJ2-7, with TRBD2 matching 9 bases. From germline, CDR1 is MNHEY and CDR2 SVGAGI. The CDR3 has 13 residues. V lost 10 bases, J lost 6 bases, and 10 bases stayed unmatched. DNA for the CDR3: TGTGCCACCAGGGGCGGGAGGGCCTCCGAGCAGTACTTC. Translating gives CATRGGRASEQYF.

CDR3 region: CASTGAGGNQPQHF. CDR3 DNA sequence: TGTGCCAGTACGGGGGCAGGGGGCAATCAGCCCCAGCATTTT. The V gene is TRBV19, the J gene TRBJ1-5; D is perhaps TRBD1 (6 bases). V was clipped by 7 bases and J by 2 bases, with 12 bases between them. Germline lookup yields CDR1 LNHDA and CDR2 SQIVND (reference sequence). The CDR3 is 14 residues long.